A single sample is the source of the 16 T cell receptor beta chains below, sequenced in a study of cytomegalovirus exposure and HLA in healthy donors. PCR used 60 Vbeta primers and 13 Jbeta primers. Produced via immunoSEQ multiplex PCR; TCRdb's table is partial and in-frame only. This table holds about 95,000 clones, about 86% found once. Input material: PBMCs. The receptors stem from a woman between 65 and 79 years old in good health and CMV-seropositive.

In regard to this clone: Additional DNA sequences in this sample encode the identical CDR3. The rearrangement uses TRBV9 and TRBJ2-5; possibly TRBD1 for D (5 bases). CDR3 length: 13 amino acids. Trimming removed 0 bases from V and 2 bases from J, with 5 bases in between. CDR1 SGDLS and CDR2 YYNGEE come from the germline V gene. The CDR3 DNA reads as TGTGCCAGCAGCGTAGGACAGCAAGAGACCCAGTACTTC. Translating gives CASSVGQQETQYF.

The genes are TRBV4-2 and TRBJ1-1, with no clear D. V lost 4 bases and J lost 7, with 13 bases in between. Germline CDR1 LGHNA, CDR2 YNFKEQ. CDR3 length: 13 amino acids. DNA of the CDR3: TGTGCCAGCAGCCTAAATCCGGGAGGTGAAGCTTTCTTT. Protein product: CASSLNPGGEAFF.

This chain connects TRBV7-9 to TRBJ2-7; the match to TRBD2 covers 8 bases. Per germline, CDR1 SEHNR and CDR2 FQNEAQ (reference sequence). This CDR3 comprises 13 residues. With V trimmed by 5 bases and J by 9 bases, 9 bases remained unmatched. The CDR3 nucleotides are TGTGCCAGCAGCCCCTCTAGCGGGCCGAGGCAGTACTTC. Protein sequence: CASSPSSGPRQYF.

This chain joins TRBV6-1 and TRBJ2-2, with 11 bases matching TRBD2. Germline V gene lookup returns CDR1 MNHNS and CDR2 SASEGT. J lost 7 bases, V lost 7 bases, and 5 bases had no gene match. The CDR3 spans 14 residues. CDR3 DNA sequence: TGTGCCAGCATACTAGCGGGAGTGGTCGGGGAGCTGTTTTTT. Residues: CASILAGVVGELFF.

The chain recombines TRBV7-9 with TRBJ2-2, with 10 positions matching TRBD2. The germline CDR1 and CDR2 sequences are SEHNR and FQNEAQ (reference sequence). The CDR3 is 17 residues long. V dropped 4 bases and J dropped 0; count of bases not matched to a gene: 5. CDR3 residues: CASSWVGLASNTGELFF. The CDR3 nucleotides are TGTGCCAGCAGCTGGGTGGGACTAGCGTCGAACACCGGGGAGCTGTTTTTT.

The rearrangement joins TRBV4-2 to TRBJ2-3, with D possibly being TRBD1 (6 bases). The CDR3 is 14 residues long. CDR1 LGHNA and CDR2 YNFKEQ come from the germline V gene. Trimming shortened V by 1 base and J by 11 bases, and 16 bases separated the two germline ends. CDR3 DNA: TGTGCCAGCAGCCAAGGCAGGGCTACAGGGCAGCAGTATTTT. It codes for CASSQGRATGQQYF.

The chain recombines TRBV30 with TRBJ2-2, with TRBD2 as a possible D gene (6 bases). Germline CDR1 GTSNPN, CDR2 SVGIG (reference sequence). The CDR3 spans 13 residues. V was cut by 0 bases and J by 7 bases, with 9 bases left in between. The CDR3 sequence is CAWSVRTNGELFF. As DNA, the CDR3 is TGTGCCTGGAGTGTACGGACTAACGGGGAGCTGTTTTTT.

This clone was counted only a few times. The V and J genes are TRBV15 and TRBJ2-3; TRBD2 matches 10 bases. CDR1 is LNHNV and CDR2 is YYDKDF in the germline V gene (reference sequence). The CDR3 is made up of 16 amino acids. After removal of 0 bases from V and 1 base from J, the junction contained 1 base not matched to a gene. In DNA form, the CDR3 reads TGTGCCACCAGCAGAGATCTAGCGGGGGGCACAGATACGCAGTATTTT. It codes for CATSRDLAGGTDTQYF.

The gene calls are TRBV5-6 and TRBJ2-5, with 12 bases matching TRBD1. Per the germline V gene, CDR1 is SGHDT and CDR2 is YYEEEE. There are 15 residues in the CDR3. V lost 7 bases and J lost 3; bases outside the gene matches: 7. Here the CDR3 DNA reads TGTGCCAGCGCCGGGACAGGGGGCAACAAAGAGACCCAGTACTTC. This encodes CASAGTGGNKETQYF.

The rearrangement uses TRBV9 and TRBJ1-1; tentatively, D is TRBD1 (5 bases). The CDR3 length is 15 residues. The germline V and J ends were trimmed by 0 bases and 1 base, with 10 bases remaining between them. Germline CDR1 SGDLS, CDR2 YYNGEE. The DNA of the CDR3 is TGTGCCAGCAGCGTAGTTGGGGGGAAGAACACTGAAGCTTTCTTT. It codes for CASSVVGGKNTEAFF. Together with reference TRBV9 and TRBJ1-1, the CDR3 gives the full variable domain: DSGVTQTPKHLITATGQRVTLRCSPRSGDLSVYWYQQSLDQGLQFLIQYYNGEERAKGNILERFSAQQFPDLHSELNLSSLELGDSALYFCASSVVGGKNTEAFFGQGTRLTVV.

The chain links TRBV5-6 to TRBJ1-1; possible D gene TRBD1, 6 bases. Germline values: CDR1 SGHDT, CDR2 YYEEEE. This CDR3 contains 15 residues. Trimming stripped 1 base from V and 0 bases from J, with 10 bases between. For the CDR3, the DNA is TGTGCCAGCAGCTTGCTAGGGGGTTTGAACACTGAAGCTTTCTTT. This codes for CASSLLGGLNTEAFF.

The CDR3 loop reads CASSLDNYEQYF. The CDR3 bases are TGTGCCAGCAGTCTGGATAACTACGAGCAGTACTTC. The V call is TRBV5-4, the J call TRBJ2-5; D remains unclear. The DNA end is more similar to TRBJ2-7, so the J call may be wrong. CDR3 length equals 12 residues. The germline V gene encodes CDR1 SGHNT and CDR2 YYREEE (reference sequence).

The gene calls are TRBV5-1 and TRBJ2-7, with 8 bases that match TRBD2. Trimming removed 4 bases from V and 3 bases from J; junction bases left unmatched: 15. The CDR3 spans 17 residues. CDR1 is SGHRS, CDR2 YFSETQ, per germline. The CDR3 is CASSPLVGGRQLYEQYF. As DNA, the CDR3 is TGCGCCAGCAGCCCCCTGGTGGGCGGGAGGCAGCTCTACGAGCAGTACTTC.

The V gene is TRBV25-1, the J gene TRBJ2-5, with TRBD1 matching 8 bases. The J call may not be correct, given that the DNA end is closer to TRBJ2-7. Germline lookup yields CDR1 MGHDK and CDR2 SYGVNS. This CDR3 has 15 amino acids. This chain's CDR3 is CASSERQGIRYEQYF. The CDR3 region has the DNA TGTGCCAGCAGTGAGAGACAGGGGATCCGCTACGAGCAGTACTTC.

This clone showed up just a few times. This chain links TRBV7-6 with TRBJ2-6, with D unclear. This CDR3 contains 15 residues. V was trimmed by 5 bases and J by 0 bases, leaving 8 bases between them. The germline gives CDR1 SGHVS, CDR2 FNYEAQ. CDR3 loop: CASSRSSSGANVLTF. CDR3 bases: TGTGCCAGCAGCCGCTCTAGCTCTGGGGCCAACGTCCTGACTTTC.

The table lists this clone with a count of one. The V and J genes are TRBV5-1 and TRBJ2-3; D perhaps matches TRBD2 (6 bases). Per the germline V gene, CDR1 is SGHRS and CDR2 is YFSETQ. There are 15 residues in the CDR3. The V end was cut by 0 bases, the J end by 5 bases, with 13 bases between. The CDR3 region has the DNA TGCGCCAGCAGCTTGGATTCGGGAGCGGGAGATACGCAGTATTTT. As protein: CASSLDSGAGDTQYF.